Presented here are 13 T cell receptor beta chains from one specimen sequenced in a study of siplizumab effects on memory and regulatory T cells (dated by TCRdb to about 2019). The receptor library was made with the immunoSEQ multiplex PCR assay. The table comes from immuneACCESS by way of TCRdb, which keeps in-frame sequences with V and J called. Part of the clones is missing from these tables; in studies checked, under half for an unresolved V gene and the rest for unknown reasons. For this sample there are just over 40,000 clones; approximately 88% appear just once. The ten largest make up 0.25% of the sample. Sample: naive CD4+ T cells sorted from blood. Per the publication, the cell subset or site label means: unstimulated naive T cells. The receptor set was obtained from a human donor in good health.

The CDR3: CASSLPPSRTSRPREPYEQYF. The DNA for the CDR3 is TGTGCCAGCAGCTTACCTCCCTCCCGGACTAGCAGACCACGCGAACCCTACGAGCAGTACTTC. The rearrangement joins TRBV7-3 to TRBJ2-7, with 8 bases that match TRBD2. CDR1 SGHTA and CDR2 FQGTGA come from the germline V gene. The CDR3 length is 21 residues. V was clipped by 2 bases and J by 2 bases; unmatched bases: 23.

The CDR3 loop reads CASSGSLSRTYEQYF. CDR3 DNA sequence: TGTGCCAGCAGTGGGTCATTGTCGAGGACCTACGAGCAGTACTTC. The chain links TRBV6-1 to TRBJ2-7; no definite D call. The germline gives CDR1 MNHNS, CDR2 SASEGT. Trimming removed 4 bases at V and 2 bases at J, with 15 bases between. CDR3 size: 15 residues.

This clone was counted between two and nine times. The gene calls are TRBV10-3 and TRBJ1-1; TRBD1 aligns across 11 bases. Germline CDR1 and CDR2: ENHRY and SYGVKD. V shed 7 bases and J 4 bases; nucleotides not matched to a gene: 2. The length of the CDR3 is 13 residues. CDR3 nucleotide sequence: TGTGCCATCATCGGGACAGGGGGCACTGAAGCTTTCTTT. Translating gives CAIIGTGGTEAFF.

This chain joins TRBV6-5 and TRBJ1-5; weak D call: TRBD1 (5 bases). The CDR3 spans 13 residues. Trimming took 6 bases from V and 1 from J, leaving 7 bases between them. Germline loops: CDR1 MNHEY, CDR2 SVGAGI. The DNA of the CDR3 is TGTGCCAGCAGGGGGCCCAGCAATCAGCCCCAGCATTTT. Protein: CASRGPSNQPQHF.

The chain recombines TRBV5-1 with TRBJ2-7, with 8 positions matching TRBD1. The CDR3 contains 14 residues. The trim removed 3 bases at V and 3 bases at J, leaving 5 bases unmatched. Per germline, CDR1 SGHRS and CDR2 YFSETQ. The CDR3 DNA sequence: TGCGCCAGCAGCTCATCGGGACAGGTCTACGAGCAGTACTTC. Its translation is CASSSSGQVYEQYF.

J is TRBJ2-7 and V is TRBV7-2, with 10 bases that match TRBD2. Unmatched junction bases numbered 5, after V lost 5 bases and J lost 1 base. The CDR3 loop spans 15 amino acids. Germline CDR1 reads SGHTA; CDR2 reads FQGNSA. Here the CDR3 reads CASSEASGSSYEQYF. CDR3 nucleotides: TGTGCCAGCAGCGAAGCTAGCGGGAGTTCCTACGAGCAGTACTTC.

The rearrangement joins TRBV5-1 to TRBJ1-6; D may be TRBD1 (5 bases). This CDR3 is 14 amino acids long. Germline V CDR1 and CDR2: SGHRS, YFSETQ. V dropped 6 bases and J dropped 10 bases, with 17 bases sitting between them. The CDR3, as DNA: TGCGCCAGCAACCTAGGGGATCAAAGGTCACCCCTCCACTTT. It translates to CASNLGDQRSPLHF.

This sequence joins TRBV19 and TRBJ1-3, with D uncertain. V was shortened by 5 bases and J by 0 bases, with 11 bases between the two germline ends. The CDR3 is 15 residues long. CDR1 and CDR2 (germline): LNHDA, SQIVND (reference sequence). Here the CDR3 reads CASSRATSSGNTIYF. As DNA, the CDR3 is TGTGCCAGTAGTCGGGCCACGAGCTCTGGAAACACCATATATTTT.

The J gene is TRBJ1-4, the V gene TRBV5-6; no clear D gene. The CDR3 contains 15 residues. Trimming removed 1 base at V and 3 bases at J, with 10 bases between. Looked up from germline, CDR1 is SGHDT and CDR2 is YYEEEE. CDR3 DNA sequence: TGTGCCAGCAGCTTGTCAGTTTACGCTAATGAAAAACTGTTTTTT. The encoded protein is CASSLSVYANEKLFF.

V and J are TRBV29-1 and TRBJ2-7; possible D gene TRBD1, 6 bases. CDR3 length: 13 residues. Germline CDR1 reads SQVTM; CDR2 reads ANQGSEA. The V end lost 5 bases, the J end lost 7 bases, and 18 bases lay between the germline ends. The CDR3 here is CSVSSIQGWEQYF. The CDR3 coding sequence is TGCAGCGTTTCGTCGATACAGGGATGGGAGCAGTACTTC.

This rearrangement joins TRBV4-2 to TRBJ1-2, with 7 nucleotides matching TRBD1. CDR1 and CDR2 from the germline V gene are LGHNA and YNFKEQ. This CDR3 is 19 amino acids long. V trimming: 2 bases; J trimming: 4 bases; junction bases outside the gene matches: 19. The CDR3 sequence is CASSQPPAVSTGRSYGYTF. CDR3 sequence (DNA): TGTGCCAGCAGCCAACCCCCCGCTGTTTCGACAGGGAGGTCCTATGGCTACACCTTC.

This clone was counted a few times. The chain combines TRBV7-3 with TRBJ1-2; unclear D gene. The germline V gene encodes CDR1 SGHTA and CDR2 FQGTGA. V lost 5 bases and J 1 base, leaving 8 bases between the germline ends. The CDR3 sequence is 13 residues long. For the CDR3, the DNA is TGTGCCAGCAGCCCCGGGGATAACTATGGCTACACCTTC. Translating it yields CASSPGDNYGYTF.

The chain joins TRBV14 to TRBJ2-1; D perhaps matches TRBD2 (6 bases). The CDR3 contains 16 residues. Germline CDR1 SGHDN, CDR2 FVKESK. V lost 0 bases to trimming and J lost 3 bases, with 12 bases between them. The CDR3 sequence is CASSQDTGSVYNEQFF. CDR3 sequence (DNA): TGTGCCAGCAGCCAAGATACCGGGAGCGTCTACAATGAGCAGTTCTTC.